This T cell receptor (beta chain) was found in a study of blood T cell repertoires in COVID-19. The overall study: Material from acute and convalescent COVID-19 was sourced from the United States, Italy and Spain. T cells, B-cell-depleted T cells, or PBMCs provided the cDNA or gDNA that served as material.

Original data processing: Amplification from reference gene primers served as the basis for estimated nucleated cell counts. Clones were sequenced by immunoSEQ multiplex PCR, and TCRdb holds only the in-frame ones, with some missing. V and J calls and clone size are copied from that table; D and trimming were computed from the DNA. The table includes around 340,000 clones, 65% to 85% detected once. The J segment lost 1 base and the V segment lost 1 base, leaving 2 bases of the junction unmatched. The CDR3 is 14 residues long. CDR1 SGHDT and CDR2 YYEEEE come from the germline V gene. The TCR sequence derives from a man aged 30 to 39 with active or convalescent COVID-19. The chain couples TRBV5-6 to TRBJ2-7; 7 bases line up with TRBD1. The specimen sequenced was peripheral blood. CDR3 protein: CASSLWGQSYEQYF. DNA for the CDR3: TGTGCCAGCAGCTTGTGGGGACAGTCCTACGAGCAGTACTTC.